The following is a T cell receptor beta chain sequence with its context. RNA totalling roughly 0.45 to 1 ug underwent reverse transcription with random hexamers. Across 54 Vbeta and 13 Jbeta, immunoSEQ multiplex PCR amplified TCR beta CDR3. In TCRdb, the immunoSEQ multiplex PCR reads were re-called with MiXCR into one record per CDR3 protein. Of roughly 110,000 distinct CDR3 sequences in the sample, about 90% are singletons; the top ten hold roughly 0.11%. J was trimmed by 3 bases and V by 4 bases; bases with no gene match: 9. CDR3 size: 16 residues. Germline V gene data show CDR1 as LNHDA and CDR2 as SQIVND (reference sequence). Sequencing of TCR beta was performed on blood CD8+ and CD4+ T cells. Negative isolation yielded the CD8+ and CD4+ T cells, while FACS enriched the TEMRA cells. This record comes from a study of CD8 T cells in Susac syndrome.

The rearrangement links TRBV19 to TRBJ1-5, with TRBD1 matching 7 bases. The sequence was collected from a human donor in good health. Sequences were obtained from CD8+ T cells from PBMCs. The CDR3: CASSRAGTAVNQPQHF. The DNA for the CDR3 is TGTGCCAGTAGTAGGGCAGGGACAGCGGTCAATCAGCCCCAGCATTTT.